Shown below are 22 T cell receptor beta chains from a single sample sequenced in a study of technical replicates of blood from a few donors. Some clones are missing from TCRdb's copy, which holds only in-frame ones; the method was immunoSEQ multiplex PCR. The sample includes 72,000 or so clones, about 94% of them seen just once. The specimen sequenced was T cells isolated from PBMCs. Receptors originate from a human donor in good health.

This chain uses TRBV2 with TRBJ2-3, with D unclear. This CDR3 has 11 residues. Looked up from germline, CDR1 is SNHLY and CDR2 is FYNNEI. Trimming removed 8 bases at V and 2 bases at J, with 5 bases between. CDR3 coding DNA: TGTGCCAGCTCCTTCACAGATACGCAGTATTTT. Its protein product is CASSFTDTQYF.

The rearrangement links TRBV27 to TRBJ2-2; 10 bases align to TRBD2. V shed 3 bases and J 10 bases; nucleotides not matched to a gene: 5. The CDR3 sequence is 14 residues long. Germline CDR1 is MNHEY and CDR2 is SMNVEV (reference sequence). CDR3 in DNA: TGTGCCAGCAGTTTTTCGCTAGCGGGGGTGGAGCTGTTTTTT. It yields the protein CASSFSLAGVELFF.

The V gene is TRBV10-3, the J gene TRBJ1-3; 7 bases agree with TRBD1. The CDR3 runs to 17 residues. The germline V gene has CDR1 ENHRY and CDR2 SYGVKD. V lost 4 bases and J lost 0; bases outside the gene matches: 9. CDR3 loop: CAISALGQLFSGNTIYF. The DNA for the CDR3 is TGTGCCATCAGTGCCCTGGGACAGCTATTCTCTGGAAACACCATATATTTT.

The CDR3 loop is CASSKTSGIGYNEQFF. The CDR3 DNA follows: TGTGCCAGCAGTAAAACTAGCGGGATTGGCTACAATGAGCAGTTCTTC. J is TRBJ2-1 and V is TRBV9; 10 positions agree with TRBD2. Germline V gene lookup returns CDR1 SGDLS and CDR2 YYNGEE. This CDR3 region has 16 residues. The V gene end was trimmed by 5 bases and the J gene end by 3 bases; junction bases not matched to a gene: 8.

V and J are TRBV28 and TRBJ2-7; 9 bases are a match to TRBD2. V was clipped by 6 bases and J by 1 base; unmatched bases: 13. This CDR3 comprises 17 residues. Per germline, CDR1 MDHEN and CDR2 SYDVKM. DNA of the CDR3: TGTGCCAGCAGAAAGGGCGGGAGGGCTGAAGTTTCCTACGAGCAGTACTTC. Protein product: CASRKGGRAEVSYEQYF.

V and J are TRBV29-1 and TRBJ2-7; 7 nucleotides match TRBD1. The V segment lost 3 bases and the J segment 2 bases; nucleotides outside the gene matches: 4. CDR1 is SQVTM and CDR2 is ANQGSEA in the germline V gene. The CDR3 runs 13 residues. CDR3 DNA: TGCAGCGTTGAGTACGGACAGGCCTACGAGCAGTACTTC. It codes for CSVEYGQAYEQYF.

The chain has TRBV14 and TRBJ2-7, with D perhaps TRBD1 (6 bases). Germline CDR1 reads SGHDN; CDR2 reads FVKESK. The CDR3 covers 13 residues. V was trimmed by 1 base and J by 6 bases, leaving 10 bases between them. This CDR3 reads CASSQGTVSEQYF. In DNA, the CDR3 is TGTGCCAGCAGCCAAGGGACAGTAAGCGAGCAGTACTTC. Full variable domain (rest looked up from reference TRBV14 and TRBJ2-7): EAGVTQFPSHSVIEKGQTVTLRCDPISGHDNLYWYRRVMGKEIKFLLHFVKESKQDESGMPNNRFLAERTGGTYSTLKVQPAELEDSGVYFCASSQGTVSEQYFGPGTRLTVT.

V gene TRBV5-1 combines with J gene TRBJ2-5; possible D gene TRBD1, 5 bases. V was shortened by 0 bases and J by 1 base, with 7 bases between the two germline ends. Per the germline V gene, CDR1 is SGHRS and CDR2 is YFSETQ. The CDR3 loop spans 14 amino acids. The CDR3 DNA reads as TGCGCCAGCAGCTTGGTAACAGGCCAAGAGACCCAGTACTTC. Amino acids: CASSLVTGQETQYF.

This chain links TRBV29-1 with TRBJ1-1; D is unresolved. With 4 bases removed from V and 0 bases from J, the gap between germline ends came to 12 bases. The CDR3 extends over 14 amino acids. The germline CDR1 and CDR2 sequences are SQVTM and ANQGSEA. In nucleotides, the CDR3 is TGCAGCGTTGCATCGGGATCAATGAACACTGAAGCTTTCTTT. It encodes CSVASGSMNTEAFF.

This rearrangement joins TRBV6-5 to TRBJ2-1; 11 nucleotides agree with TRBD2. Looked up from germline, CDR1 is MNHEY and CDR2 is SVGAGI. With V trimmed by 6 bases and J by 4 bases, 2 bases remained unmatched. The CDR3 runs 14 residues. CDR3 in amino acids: CASRRTSGYNEQFF. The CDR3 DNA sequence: TGTGCCAGCAGGAGGACTAGCGGGTACAATGAGCAGTTCTTC.

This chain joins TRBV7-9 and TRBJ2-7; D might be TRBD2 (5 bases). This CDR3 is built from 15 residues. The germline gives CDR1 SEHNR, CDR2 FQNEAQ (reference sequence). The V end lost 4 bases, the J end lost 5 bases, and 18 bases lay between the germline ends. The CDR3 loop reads CASSSQAAAQNEQYF. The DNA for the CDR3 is TGTGCCAGCAGCTCACAAGCGGCAGCTCAGAACGAGCAGTACTTC.

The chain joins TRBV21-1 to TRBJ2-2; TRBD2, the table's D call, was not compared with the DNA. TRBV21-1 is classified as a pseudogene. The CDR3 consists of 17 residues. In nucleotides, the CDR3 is TGTGCCAGCAGCAAAGCGCTAGGGAGGTTGAACACCGGGGAGCTGTTTTTT. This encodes CASSKALGRLNTGELFF.

CDR3: CASSPELFWTAKANTEAFF. CDR3 nucleotides: TGTGCCAGCAGCCCGGAACTCTTCTGGACAGCAAAGGCGAACACTGAAGCTTTCTTT. The chain has TRBV11-3 and TRBJ1-1; D perhaps matches TRBD1 (6 bases). Germline loops: CDR1 SGHNT, CDR2 YENEEA. V was clipped by 5 bases and J by 1 base, with 26 bases between them. This CDR3 region has 19 residues. Together with reference TRBV11-3 and TRBJ1-1, the CDR3 gives the full variable domain: EAGVVQSPRYKIIEKKQPVAFWCNPISGHNTLYWYLQNLGQGPELLIRYENEEAVDDSQLPKDRFSAERLKGVDSTLKIQPAELGDSAVYLCASSPELFWTAKANTEAFFGQGTRLTVV.

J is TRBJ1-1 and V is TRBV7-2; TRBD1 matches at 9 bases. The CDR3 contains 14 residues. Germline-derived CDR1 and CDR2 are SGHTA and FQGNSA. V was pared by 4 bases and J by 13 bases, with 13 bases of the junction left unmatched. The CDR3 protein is CASSSPGQGPVGFF. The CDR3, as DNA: TGTGCCAGCAGCTCACCGGGACAGGGACCAGTGGGTTTCTTT.

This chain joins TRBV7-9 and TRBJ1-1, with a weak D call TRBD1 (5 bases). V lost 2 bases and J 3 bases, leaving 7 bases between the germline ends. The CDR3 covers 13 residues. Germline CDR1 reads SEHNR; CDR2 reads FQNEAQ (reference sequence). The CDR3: CASSLQGDTEAFF. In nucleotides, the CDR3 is TGTGCCAGCAGCTTACAAGGGGACACTGAAGCTTTCTTT.

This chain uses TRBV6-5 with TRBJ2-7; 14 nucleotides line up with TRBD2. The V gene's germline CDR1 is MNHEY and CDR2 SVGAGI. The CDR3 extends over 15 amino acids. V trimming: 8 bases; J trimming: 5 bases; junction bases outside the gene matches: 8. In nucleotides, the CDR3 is TGTGCCAGCTGCGGGGGACTAGCGGGAGCAAACGAGCAGTACTTC. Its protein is CASCGGLAGANEQYF.

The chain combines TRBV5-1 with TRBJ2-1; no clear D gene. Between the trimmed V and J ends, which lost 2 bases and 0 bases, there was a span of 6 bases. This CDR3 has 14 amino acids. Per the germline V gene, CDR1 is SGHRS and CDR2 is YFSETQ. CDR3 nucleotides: TGCGCCAGCAGCTTCCGGAGCTCCTACAATGAGCAGTTCTTC. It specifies CASSFRSSYNEQFF.

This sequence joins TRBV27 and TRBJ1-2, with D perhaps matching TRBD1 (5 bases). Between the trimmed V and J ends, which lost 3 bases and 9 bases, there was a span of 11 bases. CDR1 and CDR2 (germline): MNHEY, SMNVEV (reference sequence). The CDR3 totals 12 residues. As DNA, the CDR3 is TGTGCCAGCAGTTTCGCCCAGGGAAGCTACACCTTC. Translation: CASSFAQGSYTF.

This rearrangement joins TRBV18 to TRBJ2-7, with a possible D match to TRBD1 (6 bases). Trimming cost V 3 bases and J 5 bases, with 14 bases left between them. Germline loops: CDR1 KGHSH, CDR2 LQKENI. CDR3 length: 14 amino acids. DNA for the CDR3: TGTGCCAGCTCACCGTTTACAGGGACCGACGAGCAGTACTTC. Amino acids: CASSPFTGTDEQYF.

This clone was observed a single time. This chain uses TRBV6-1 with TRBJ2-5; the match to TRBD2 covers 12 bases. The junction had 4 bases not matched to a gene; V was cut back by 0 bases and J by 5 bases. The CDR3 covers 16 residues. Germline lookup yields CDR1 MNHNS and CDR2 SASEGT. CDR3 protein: CASSEARLAGVETQYF. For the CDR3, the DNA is TGTGCCAGCAGTGAAGCCAGACTAGCGGGAGTCGAGACCCAGTACTTC.

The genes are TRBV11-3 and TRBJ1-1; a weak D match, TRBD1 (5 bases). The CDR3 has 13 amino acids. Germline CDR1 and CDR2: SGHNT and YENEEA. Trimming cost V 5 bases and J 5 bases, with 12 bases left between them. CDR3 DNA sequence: TGTGCCAGCAGCCAATGGGGGGGGACTGAAGCTTTCTTT. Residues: CASSQWGGTEAFF.

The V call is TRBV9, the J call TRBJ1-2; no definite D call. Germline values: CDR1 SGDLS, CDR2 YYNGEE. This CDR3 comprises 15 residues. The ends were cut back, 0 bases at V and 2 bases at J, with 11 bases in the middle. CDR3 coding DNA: TGTGCCAGCAGCGTAGTTACGACGGGGAACTATGGCTACACCTTC. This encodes CASSVVTTGNYGYTF.